Listed here are 2 T cell receptor beta chains from one sample, sequenced in a study of blood T cells in healthy people across ages. Combining a sample-barcoded 5' primer with a J-beta primer mix, a second PCR ran for about 6 to 12 cycles. From the 5' RACE reads, TCRdb called clonotypes with MiXCR, one entry per CDR3 protein. The sample carries some 780,000 distinct CDR3 sequences, 56% recorded once. The sequencing input was blood. The origin of the receptors is a man in his forties in good health.

V and J are TRBV15 and TRBJ2-5, with 10 bases fitting TRBD1. Looked up from germline, CDR1 is LNHNV and CDR2 is YYDKDF (reference sequence). V lost 11 bases, J lost 5 bases, and 17 bases stayed unmatched. The CDR3 is 16 residues long. The CDR3 DNA reads TGTGCCTCCTCCACCGGGGACAGGGGTGCGCGGGAGACCCAGTACTTC. Its translation is CASSTGDRGARETQYF.

The chain joins TRBV27 to TRBJ2-1; 9 nucleotides align to TRBD2. V lost 7 bases to trimming and J lost 2 bases; unmatched junction nucleotides: 3. Germline CDR1 MNHEY, CDR2 SMNVEV (reference sequence). CDR3 size: 14 residues. The CDR3 sequence is CASMRGGAYNEQFF. Written as DNA, the CDR3 is TGTGCCAGCATGCGGGGGGGGGCCTACAATGAGCAGTTCTTC.